Listed below are T cell receptor beta chains from one sample, sequenced in a study of blood T cell repertoires in COVID-19. Sequencing was performed with immunoSEQ multiplex PCR; in TCRdb, only in-frame clones are kept and a portion is missing. The sample records about 160,000 clones, roughly nine tenths being singletons. Sequencing was performed on peripheral blood. Receptors were obtained from a woman aged 70-85 years with acute or convalescent COVID-19. Each CDR3 is given with its conserved first and last residue. The order of the fields is V gene, D gene, J gene, clone size, CDR3 DNA, CDR3 protein. D genes are given only for firm matches. Some rows have no size entry. The others give once, few or many, or a class for an expanded clone.

TRBV4-3,NA,TRBJ2-1,NA,TGCGCCAGCAGCCAAGATGTGGCGGTGTCCTACAATGAGCAGTTCTTC,CASSQDVAVSYNEQFF
TRBV10-1,NA,TRBJ1-3,NA,TGCGCCAGCAGTGATGGGAGCTCTGGAAACACCATATATTTT,CASSDGSSGNTIYF
TRBV7-2,TRBD1,TRBJ1-6,NA,TGTGCCAGCAGCGGACGCAGGGGGCTGTCGAATAATTCACCCCTCCACTTT,CASSGRRGLSNNSPLHF
TRBV4-1,NA,TRBJ2-7,NA,TGCGCCAGCAGCCAAGACTTAAGCCCAGGGAAGTACGAGCAGTACTTC,CASSQDLSPGKYEQYF
TRBV28,NA,TRBJ1-3,few,TGTGCCAGCAGTTTTCTTGGAGGGTCTGGAAACACCATATATTTT,CASSFLGGSGNTIYF
TRBV5-4,NA,TRBJ1-1,NA,TGTGCCAGCAGCCGTTACAGCAGTATGAACACTGAAGCTTTCTTT,CASSRYSSMNTEAFF
TRBV18,TRBD2,TRBJ2-2,once,TGTGCCAGCTCACCACTGCTAGCGGCGAACACCGGGGAGCTGTTTTTT,CASSPLLAANTGELFF
TRBV7-8,TRBD2,TRBJ2-6,NA,TGTGCCAGCAGCGTGGGACTAGCGGCAAACTCTGGGGCCAACGTCCTGACTTTC,CASSVGLAANSGANVLTF
TRBV7-9,NA,TRBJ2-7,NA,TGTGCCAGCAGCTCCCGCCGGGAGCCGGGCTACGAGCAGTACTTC,CASSSRREPGYEQYF
TRBV6-5,TRBD1,TRBJ2-5,NA,TGTGCCAGCAGTTACGGGACAGGTTGGCAAGAGACCCAGTACTTC,CASSYGTGWQETQYF
TRBV6-2/TRBV6-3,TRBD1,TRBJ2-7,NA,TGTGCCAGCAGTGCCGGGACAGTCTACGAGCAGTACTTC,CASSAGTVYEQYF
TRBV28,NA,TRBJ1-2,few,TGTGCCAGCAGTTACAGCTATGGCTACACCTTC,CASSYSYGYTF
TRBV3-1/TRBV3-2,NA,TRBJ1-3,few,TGTGCCAGCAGCCAGAAGTACAACAGGATCTCTGGAAACACCATATATTTT,CASSQKYNRISGNTIYF
TRBV6-2/TRBV6-3,NA,TRBJ1-5,NA,TGTGCCAGCAGTCAGGTGGTCAGCAATCAGCCCCAGCATTTT,CASSQVVSNQPQHF
TRBV6-1,NA,TRBJ1-5,NA,TGTGCCAGCAGTGAAGGGCAGAATTATAGCAATCAGCCCCAGCATTTT,CASSEGQNYSNQPQHF
TRBV19,NA,TRBJ1-6,NA,TGTGCCAGTAGTTCCTACGTTTCACCCCTCCACTTT,CASSSYVSPLHF
TRBV20-1,NA,TRBJ1-1,NA,TGCAGTGCTAGTCCGACAGGCCCTGGCACTGAAGCTTTCTTT,CSASPTGPGTEAFF
TRBV4-3,TRBD1,TRBJ1-3,few,TGCGCCAGCAGCCAAGATTACAGGGGGTCTTCTGGAAACACCATATATTTT,CASSQDYRGSSGNTIYF
TRBV20-1,NA,TRBJ1-1,NA,TGCAGTGCTAGTCCCAGGGGCACTGAAGCTTTCTTT,CSASPRGTEAFF
TRBV15,TRBD1,TRBJ2-5,NA,TGTGCCACCAGCAGACGACACAGGGGGCCCGATGAAGAGACCCAGTACTTC,CATSRRHRGPDEETQYF
TRBV6-5,NA,TRBJ1-1,few,TGTGCCAGCAGTAGAGAAAACACTGAAGCTTTCTTT,CASSRENTEAFF
TRBV18,NA,TRBJ1-4,NA,TGTGCCAGCTCCCCCAGGGTGGAAGAAAAACTGTTTTTT,CASSPRVEEKLFF
TRBV9,NA,TRBJ1-3,NA,TGTGCCAGCAGCGAAGGACAGACCTCTGGAAACACCATATATTTT,CASSEGQTSGNTIYF
TRBV5-1,TRBD1,TRBJ1-1,NA,TGCGCCAGCAGGGAAGGGACAGGGCGGACTGAAGCTTTCTTT,CASREGTGRTEAFF
TRBV18,NA,TRBJ1-2,NA,TGTGCCAGCTCACCACGAGAGAGAGGAGGCTATGGCTACACCTTC,CASSPRERGGYGYTF
TRBV6-2/TRBV6-3,NA,TRBJ2-2,NA,TGTGCCAGCAGCGAGCAGGTGAACACCGGGGAGCTGTTTTTT,CASSEQVNTGELFF
TRBV9,NA,TRBJ2-5,NA,TGTGCCAGCAGCGTAGCTTGGAGGGCCGGGACCCAGTACTTC,CASSVAWRAGTQYF
TRBV25-1,NA,TRBJ1-2,NA,TGTGCCAGCAGTGCGACGGGAAATGGCTACACCTTC,CASSATGNGYTF
TRBV15,TRBD1,TRBJ1-5,NA,TGTGCCACCAGCGGACAGGGGGGGAACAATCAGCCCCAGCATTTT,CATSGQGGNNQPQHF
TRBV12-3/TRBV12-4,NA,TRBJ1-1,NA,TGTGCCAGCAGATCAGGGGAGTTCACTGAAGCTTTCTTT,CASRSGEFTEAFF
TRBV5-4,NA,TRBJ1-4,NA,TGTGCCACCCAGGGGACCGGTGAAAAACTGTTTTTT,CATQGTGEKLFF
TRBV7-2,TRBD1,TRBJ1-2,NA,TGTGCCAGCAGCTCAATCGGACAGGCGGGTGGCTATGGCTACACCTTC,CASSSIGQAGGYGYTF
TRBV6-5,NA,TRBJ1-6,NA,TGTGCCAGCAGCTCAGGGGTCTCACCCCTCCACTTT,CASSSGVSPLHF
TRBV18,NA,TRBJ1-1,NA,TGTGCCAGCTCACCCAACGACAGGATGAACACTGAAGCTTTCTTT,CASSPNDRMNTEAFF
TRBV19,NA,TRBJ2-5,NA,TGTGCCAGTAGTGGGGCAGGGGCGGGCGAAGAGACCCAGTACTTC,CASSGAGAGEETQYF
TRBV18,TRBD1,TRBJ1-5,NA,TGTGCCAGCTCACCGTCCCCGGGACAGGGGAGTCAGCCCCAGCATTTT,CASSPSPGQGSQPQHF
TRBV9,TRBD1,TRBJ1-2,NA,TGTGCCAGCAGCGGGGGACAGGGTCACGGCTACACCTTC,CASSGGQGHGYTF
TRBV29-1,TRBD2,TRBJ2-2,NA,TGCAGCGTCAGAGGAATCTCTAGCGGGAGTGGCACCGGGGAGCTGTTTTTT,CSVRGISSGSGTGELFF
TRBV6-6,TRBD1,TRBJ2-1,NA,TGTGCCAGCAGTTACGTGGCAGGGGGATACAATGAGCAGTTCTTC,CASSYVAGGYNEQFF
TRBV5-1,NA,TRBJ2-1,NA,TGCGCCAGCAGCTTGGGTCGCATGCTAGGTGGTGATGAGCAGTTCTTC,CASSLGRMLGGDEQFF
TRBV7-9,TRBD1,TRBJ1-1,NA,TGTGCCAGCAGCTACTACCTAAAGACAGGGGGGCCTGAAGCTTTCTTT,CASSYYLKTGGPEAFF
TRBV9,NA,TRBJ1-2,few,TGTGCCAGCAGCGTATTGGTACAGGGTGAAGGCTACACCTTC,CASSVLVQGEGYTF